The TCR beta chain described here comes from a study of cytomegalovirus exposure and HLA in healthy donors (dated by TCRdb to the late 2010s). About the investigation overall: A later analysis indicated that the 95 to 150 validation repertoires were generated on the platform also employed for the approximately 700 repertoires of the first cohort. The study aimed to test whether signatures of past pathogen exposure could be identified by cataloging public T cell receptors. To predict cytomegalovirus infection status, the study brought together high-throughput TCR immunosequencing, statistical association of individual TCRs with disease status, and machine learning. In addition to the first cohort of about 650 subjects, a separate validation cohort of approximately 130 different subjects was used.

The library was obtained by the immunoSEQ multiplex PCR assay. The study's processing was this. A statistical classification framework was built for diagnosing cytomegalovirus status from the catalog of TCR beta chain sequences. The table was pulled from immuneACCESS by TCRdb, which kept in-frame rearrangements only. Such tables lose some clones; where checked, under half of the loss comes from unresolved V genes, and the rest has no known cause. The DNA was the basis for D and trimming; V, J and clone size are from that table. Recorded for this sample are 110,000 to 150,000 clones; roughly nine tenths of them occurred a single time. The ten largest clones add up to 0.6% to 0.8% of the sample. The donors belonged to the validation cohort of over a hundred subjects, which was separate from the approximately 680-subject first cohort. Relative to its sample, this clone is medium-sized (0.01 to 0.1%). The specificity of this receptor is unknown. No much larger clone exists at a distance of one base, and base qualities are not known.

The CDR3 measures 14 amino acids from cysteine to phenylalanine. The kept DNA is CDR3 alone, 42 bases in frame from the first base. The junction shows trimming of 2 bases on V and 8 bases on J, and the gene matches do not reach 6 bases of it. Taken from the germline V gene, the CDR1 and CDR2 loops are SGDLS and YYNGEE. Overall results and qualifications from the work: A later analysis lacked HLA typing for the validation cohort, so it scored co-occurrence in that cohort across all 130 or so repertoires. A few of the identified cytomegalovirus-associated TCR beta chains were confirmed in vitro to be specific for cytomegalovirus antigens. Cytomegalovirus status was reported to be diagnosed by the classifier with high specificity and sensitivity in both the original and validation cohorts. Subsequent analysis determined that TCRs grouped into clusters in the first cohort also showed a tendency toward co-occurrence across the roughly 130 validation repertoires, and 85% to 95% of cluster scores exceeded 0. Most TCR sequences were seen in very few donors, while some public TCRs were found in many individuals. The study listed 164 TCR beta chains as associated with cytomegalovirus. It was suggested by the authors that the approach could potentially be generalized to other disease states and immunological phenotypes.

The material sequenced was PBMCs. The sequence derives from a man aged 18 to 29 in good health and CMV-seronegative. The sequence joins TRBV9 to TRBJ1-2, with 10 central nucleotides matching TRBD1. This receptor carries the CDR3 CASSVTGGAGGYTF. The sequenced DNA: TGTGCCAGCAGCGTGACAGGGGGCGCGGGGGGCTACACCTTC.